This TCR beta chain was sequenced during a study of blood T cell repertoires in COVID-19 (dated by TCRdb to 2018 to 2020). Broadly, across the study: Collaborator samples came from the United States, Italy and Spain and covered acute and convalescent phases of COVID-19. The prospective study material was composed of cDNA or gDNA derived from T cells, B-cell-depleted T cells, or PBMCs. The dataset comprised deeply sampled blood TCRbeta repertoires from subjects exposed to, actively infected with, or recovered from COVID-19. The repertoires were made available in a free public database intended to serve as a resource for research on the immune response to SARS-CoV-2. The samples were drawn from the first 160 participants of the ongoing ImmuneRACE study and from 1,254 subjects provided by 6 global collaborators. Sample metadata almost always included a de-identified subject ID, COVID-19 status, age in years and sex. Where HLA class I and class II types were available, the types were taken from metadata supplied by the sample provider, not from assay-based typing. Results the study describes overall, beyond this receptor: How much clinical and demographic metadata was included differed by source and by participant, and the metadata was provided uncurated.

The collaborating institutions used their own protocols to collect whole blood in K2EDTA tubes. Collaborator samples were shipped for TCRbeta analysis as frozen whole blood, isolated PBMCs, or DNA extracted from either sample type. The immunoSEQ Assay, a bias-controlled multiplex PCR, was used to amplify TCRbeta CDR3 regions from genomic DNA. Concerning the study's data processing: Nucleated cell counts per sample were estimated from amplification of reference gene primers within the assay. To quantify the absolute abundance of each unique TCRbeta CDR3 rearrangement, sequence reads were collapsed and filtered. Productive Simpson clonality was computed per sample as the square root of Simpson's diversity index over productive rearrangements. Entries here come from immuneACCESS through TCRdb and include only in-frame sequences with V and J called. Some clones fail to appear in such tables; in the studies checked, an unresolved V gene covers under half of the shortfall, and the cause of the remainder is unknown. That table gives V, J and clone size, and the DNA gave D and trimming. For this sample the table gives tens of thousands of clones, of which around 86% were detected only once. The ten largest clones represent around 15% of the sample.

CDR1 is given as LGHDT and CDR2 as YNNKEL, both from the germline V gene (reference sequence). There are 14 amino acids in the CDR3, from cysteine to phenylalanine inclusive. Only the CDR3 DNA is retained, 42 bases long and in frame from the first base. V lost 5 bases and J lost 6 bases, and the count of bases not matched to a germline gene is 7. The table lists this clone with a few counts. Its antigen has not been determined. Per-base qualities were not stored, and no clone one base away is much larger. This TCR was recovered from an older man with acute or convalescent COVID-19. Sequencing used peripheral blood. The chain joins TRBV3-1 (or the pseudogene TRBV3-2) to TRBJ2-7; 10 bases in between match TRBD1. The CDR3 reads CASSFPGTGVEQYF. The bases read TGTGCCAGCAGCTTCCCCGGGACAGGGGTCGAGCAGTACTTC.